A selection of T cell receptor beta chains follows, all from one sample in a study of metastatic and nonmetastatic thyroid tumors. TCRdb reanalyzed the PCR reads via MiXCR. This table has 25,000 to 30,000 clones, more than 20% appearing once. The sample taken for sequencing was blood. The receptor set was obtained from a female donor with papillary thyroid cancer or a benign thyroid nodule (not recorded which). Some clones in this sample may be carry-over from other donors' samples. The CDR3 runs from the conserved cysteine through the conserved F or W. Each record gives: clone size, J gene, V gene, D gene, CDR3 protein, CDR3 DNA. D genes are given only for firm matches. Expanded clones are given a class, and other clones once, few, many or no size at all.

abundance: .; j_gene: TRBJ1-5; v_gene: TRBV12-3/TRBV12-4; d_gene: .; CDR3aa: CASSFSPSPDQPQHF; CDR3nt: TGTGCAAGCAGTTTTTCTCCGAGTCCGGATCAGCCCCAGCATTTT
abundance: .; j_gene: TRBJ2-6; v_gene: TRBV4-1; d_gene: .; CDR3aa: CASTLVGGTSGANLLTF; CDR3nt: TGCGCCAGCACACTCGTTGGGGGGACATCTGGGGCCAACTTACTGACTTTC
abundance: .; j_gene: TRBJ1-5; v_gene: TRBV12-3/TRBV12-4; d_gene: .; CDR3aa: CASSLGADQPQHF; CDR3nt: TGTGCCAGCAGTTTAGGGGCGGATCAGCCCCAGCATTTT
abundance: many; j_gene: TRBJ2-2; v_gene: TRBV28; d_gene: .; CDR3aa: CASSFRGRDGELFF; CDR3nt: TGTGCCAGCAGTTTTAGAGGTCGTGACGGGGAGCTGTTTTTT
abundance: .; j_gene: TRBJ2-2; v_gene: TRBV4-3; d_gene: .; CDR3aa: CASTRVVNTGELFF; CDR3nt: TGCGCCAGCACCCGGGTAGTAAACACCGGGGAGCTGTTTTTT
abundance: .; j_gene: TRBJ1-2; v_gene: TRBV30; d_gene: .; CDR3aa: CAMRVYYGYTF; CDR3nt: TGTGCCATGAGGGTGTACTATGGCTACACCTTC
abundance: .; j_gene: TRBJ1-2; v_gene: TRBV30; d_gene: .; CDR3aa: CALSREDYGYNF; CDR3nt: TGTGCCTTGTCTCGGGAGGACTATGGCTACAACTTC
abundance: .; j_gene: TRBJ2-2; v_gene: TRBV7-7; d_gene: .; CDR3aa: CASCLGREVTGELFF; CDR3nt: TGTGCTAGCTGCTTGGGCAGGGAAGTCACCGGGGAGCTGTTTTTT
abundance: many; j_gene: TRBJ1-1; v_gene: TRBV7-6; d_gene: .; CDR3aa: CASSSATGTGLMAEAFF; CDR3nt: TGTGCCAGCAGCTCCGCGACAGGCACGGGGCTCATGGCTGAAGCTTTCTTT
abundance: many; j_gene: TRBJ2-2; v_gene: TRBV5-1; d_gene: TRBD1; CDR3aa: CASSRGGVGTGELFF; CDR3nt: TGCGCCAGCAGCCGAGGGGGCGTCGGCACCGGGGAGCTGTTTTTT
abundance: many; j_gene: TRBJ1-1; v_gene: TRBV4-2; d_gene: .; CDR3aa: CASSNSRNTEAFF; CDR3nt: TGTGCCAGCAGTAACTCACGTAACACTGAAGCTTTCTTT
abundance: many; j_gene: TRBJ1-2; v_gene: TRBV11-1; d_gene: TRBD1; CDR3aa: CASSFNPGGAGDGYTF; CDR3nt: TGTGCCAGCAGCTTTAACCCAGGGGGGGCCGGGGATGGCTACACCTTC
abundance: .; j_gene: TRBJ2-3; v_gene: TRBV7-6; d_gene: TRBD2; CDR3aa: CASRLESLAGEHTDTQYF; CDR3nt: TGTGCCAGCAGGTTAGAATCCCTAGCGGGAGAGCACACAGATACGCAGTATTTT
abundance: few; j_gene: TRBJ2-7; v_gene: TRBV19; d_gene: .; CDR3aa: CASSIGGLSYEQYF; CDR3nt: TGTGCCAGTAGTATAGGCGGTCTCTCCTACGAGCAGTACTTC
abundance: .; j_gene: TRBJ1-6; v_gene: TRBV7-8; d_gene: .; CDR3aa: CATKTSGNNSPLHF; CDR3nt: TGTGCCACCAAAACTTCCGGGAACAATTCACCCCTCCACTTT
abundance: many; j_gene: TRBJ1-1; v_gene: TRBV7-8; d_gene: TRBD1; CDR3aa: CASSLKTGSSGTEAFF; CDR3nt: TGTGCCAGCAGCTTAAAGACAGGGAGTAGTGGGACTGAAGCTTTCTTT
abundance: many; j_gene: TRBJ2-3; v_gene: TRBV6-1; d_gene: .; CDR3aa: CASRPRQDTQYF; CDR3nt: TGTGCCAGCAGGCCGCGGCAAGATACGCAGTATTTT
abundance: .; j_gene: TRBJ2-3; v_gene: TRBV9; d_gene: .; CDR3aa: CASIVHTDTQYF; CDR3nt: TGTGCCAGCATCGTCCACACAGATACGCAGTATTTT
abundance: once; j_gene: TRBJ1-2; v_gene: TRBV12-3/TRBV12-4; d_gene: .; CDR3aa: CASTQRDGHADVYTF; CDR3nt: TGTGCCAGCACTCAAAGAGATGGACATGCCGATGTCTACACCTTC